The 16 T cell receptor beta chains presented below share a single source sample, sequenced in a study of T cell repertoires in cytomegalovirus infection. For these receptors, no antigen is known. Via MiXCR, TCRdb re-called the reads, giving one row per CDR3 protein. Of 110,000 to 150,000 distinct CDR3 sequences listed, 32% are singletons. The sequenced sample was CD8+ T cells from cultured PBMCs, obtained from culture after CMV antigen stimulation. These receptors all come from a human donor in good health (CMV status not recorded). Some clones in this sample may be carry-over from other donors' samples.

The chain carries TRBV7-4 and TRBJ1-4; D is unresolved. Trimming removed 3 bases at V and 12 bases at J, with 14 bases between. The germline gives CDR1 SGHVT, CDR2 SQSDAQ. CDR3 size: 13 residues. The CDR3 nucleotides read TGTGCCAGCAGCTTTACCCAGCCGGTGGAACTGTTTTTT. Its translation: CASSFTQPVELFF.

V usage is TRBV19 and J usage is TRBJ1-2; no clear D. This CDR3 comprises 11 residues. The germline gives CDR1 LNHDA, CDR2 SQIVND (reference sequence). V was pared by 11 bases and J by 4 bases, with 11 bases between. The CDR3 loop reads CAPDFVYGYTF. The CDR3 coding sequence is TGTGCCCCCGACTTTGTCTATGGCTACACCTTC.

This clonotype was counted ten times or more. A junction boundary mismatches the germline segment, possibly from a read error. The V and J genes are TRBV7-9 and TRBJ2-3; D call uncertain. The CDR3 is 12 amino acids. Germline V gives CDR1 SEHNR, CDR2 FQNEAQ (reference sequence). DNA for the CDR3: TGTGCCAGCAGTTTAGGCACAGATACGCAGTATTTT. This translates into CASSLGTDTQYF. Complete variable domain (other parts from reference TRBV7-9 and TRBJ2-3): DTGVSQNPRHKITKRGQNVTFRCDPISEHNRLYWYRQTLGQGPEFLTYFQNEAQLEKSRLLSDRFSAERPKGSFSTLEIQRTEQGDSAMYLCASSLGTDTQYFGPGTRLTVL.

This clonotype showed up just a few times. The J gene is TRBJ2-1, the V gene TRBV7-2; 10 positions match TRBD2. Germline V gives CDR1 SGHTA, CDR2 FQGNSA. V was clipped by 1 base and J by 10 bases; unmatched bases: 13. The CDR3 runs to 17 residues. Here the CDR3 reads CASSLEPLAGVFLEQFF. The CDR3 coding sequence is TGTGCCAGCAGCTTAGAGCCTCTAGCGGGGGTCTTCTTGGAGCAGTTCTTC.

This clonotype has ten or more counts. The gene calls are TRBV7-8 and TRBJ2-5; D assignment may be TRBD1 or TRBD2 (6 bases each). Trimming shortened V by 1 base and J by 5 bases, and 11 bases separated the two germline ends. The CDR3 spans 14 residues. Germline CDR1 and CDR2: SGHVS and FQNEAQ. CDR3 sequence: CASSLVPGAETQYF. DNA of the CDR3: TGTGCCAGCAGCTTAGTCCCGGGGGCCGAGACCCAGTACTTC.

V usage is TRBV19 and J usage is TRBJ1-5; D is uncertain. There are 14 residues in the CDR3. Trimming left V 1 base short and J 3 bases short, with 7 bases between. Germline CDR1 and CDR2: LNHDA and SQIVND (reference sequence). The CDR3 spells CASSIGGYNQPQHF. The CDR3 DNA reads as TGTGCCAGTAGTATAGGGGGTTACAATCAGCCCCAGCATTTT.

This clonotype was picked up many times. The chain is built from TRBV7-9 and TRBJ2-7, with D possibly being TRBD1 (6 bases). The V end lost 5 bases, the J end lost 0 bases, and 11 bases lay between the germline ends. The CDR3 is made up of 14 amino acids. The germline V gene encodes CDR1 SEHNR and CDR2 FQNEAQ (reference sequence). CDR3 coding DNA: TGTGCCAGCAGCCCGACAGGCGTCTCCTACGAGCAGTACTTC. It codes for CASSPTGVSYEQYF.

This clonotype was found a few times. The chain employs TRBV4-2 and TRBJ2-7; D is perhaps TRBD1 (6 bases). The CDR3 covers 15 residues. CDR1 is LGHNA and CDR2 is YNFKEQ in the germline V gene. V gave up 4 bases and J gave up 0 bases, with 13 bases separating them. CDR3: CASSLGTRSSYEQYF. The CDR3 bases are TGTGCCAGCAGCCTTGGGACAAGGAGCTCCTACGAGCAGTACTTC.

As regards this clonotype: One end of the junction varies from germline; a read error may be responsible. J is TRBJ1-1 and V is TRBV7-6, with D perhaps TRBD1 (5 bases). Germline values: CDR1 SGHVS, CDR2 FNYEAQ. This CDR3 is built from 13 residues. CDR3 sequence (DNA): TGTGCCAGCAGCTCCGGGGGGTTGTCTGATGCTTTCTTT. Translating gives CASSSGGLSDAFF.

There are a few counts of this clonotype. The chain has TRBV15 and TRBJ1-1; D might be TRBD1 (5 bases). The V gene lost 5 bases and the J gene lost 6 bases, with 19 bases spanning the gap. From germline, CDR1 is LNHNV and CDR2 YYDKDF (reference sequence). CDR3 length equals 15 residues. This chain's CDR3 is CATSPFPHRLAEAFF. CDR3 in DNA: TGTGCCACCAGCCCATTCCCCCACAGGTTGGCTGAAGCTTTCTTT.

The V call is TRBV20-1, the J call TRBJ2-7; TRBD2 matches at 7 bases. V gave up 4 bases and J gave up 3 bases; unmatched junction bases: 9. This CDR3 is built from 14 residues. CDR1 DFQATT and CDR2 SNEGSKA come from the germline V gene (reference sequence). The CDR3 coding sequence is TGCAGTGCTACCTCTTCGGGGGGAGGCTACGAGCAGTACTTC. This encodes CSATSSGGGYEQYF.

This clonotype was recorded many times. This sequence joins TRBV10-3 and TRBJ1-1, with a possible D match to TRBD1 (6 bases). Looked up from germline, CDR1 is ENHRY and CDR2 is SYGVKD. The CDR3 has 18 residues. V was cut by 3 bases and J by 0 bases, with 20 bases left in between. In nucleotides, the CDR3 is TGTGCCATCAGTGAAAGGGCAGGGGACCTGACCATGAACACTGAAGCTTTCTTT. Protein sequence: CAISERAGDLTMNTEAFF.

This clonotype was detected a few times. This chain uses TRBV2 with TRBJ2-1; the match to TRBD1 covers 9 bases. From germline, CDR1 is SNHLY and CDR2 FYNNEI. Losses at the gene ends were 5 bases for V and 1 base for J; bases not matched to a gene: 6. This CDR3 is built from 16 residues. CDR3 sequence reads: CASSMTGTGSYNEQFF. Written as DNA, the CDR3 is TGTGCCAGCAGTATGACCGGGACAGGGTCCTACAATGAGCAGTTCTTC.

This clonotype has just a few counts. The chain joins TRBV2 to TRBJ1-6; tentative D call: TRBD1 (6 bases). V was clipped by 2 bases and J by 7 bases, with 12 bases between them. Germline loops: CDR1 SNHLY, CDR2 FYNNEI. CDR3 length: 15 amino acids. Here the CDR3 reads CASSEWSGANSPLHF. CDR3 DNA: TGTGCCAGCAGTGAATGGTCAGGGGCCAATTCACCCCTCCACTTT.

This clonotype was found many times. The chain employs TRBV7-6 and TRBJ1-4; 11 bases map to TRBD1. The J segment lost 7 bases and the V segment lost 5 bases, leaving 3 bases of the junction unmatched. Germline V gives CDR1 SGHVS, CDR2 FNYEAQ. CDR3 length: 14 residues. The CDR3 is CASSGQGASEKLFF. The CDR3 region has the DNA TGTGCCAGCAGCGGACAGGGGGCTTCTGAAAAACTGTTTTTT.

In this sample, this clonotype turned up many times. This chain uses TRBV7-9 with TRBJ1-2, with D maybe TRBD1 (5 bases). Trimming cost V 5 bases and J 5 bases, with 18 bases left between them. Germline V gene data show CDR1 as SEHNR and CDR2 as FQNEAQ (reference sequence). The CDR3 is 15 amino acids. CDR3 region: CASSRTLDTFYGYTF. CDR3 DNA sequence: TGTGCCAGCAGCCGTACTTTGGACACTTTTTATGGCTACACCTTC. The complete variable domain, with remaining parts taken from reference TRBV7-9 and TRBJ1-2, reads DTGVSQNPRHKITKRGQNVTFRCDPISEHNRLYWYRQTLGQGPEFLTYFQNEAQLEKSRLLSDRFSAERPKGSFSTLEIQRTEQGDSAMYLCASSRTLDTFYGYTFGSGTRLTVV.